This TCR beta chain was sequenced for a study of a mutant IDH1 vaccine in newly diagnosed glioma. This CDR3 is 17 amino acids long. Germline CDR1 ENHRY, CDR2 SYGVKD. V was clipped by 5 bases and J by 0 bases; unmatched bases: 9. Time point: baseline, week 1 (first vaccination visit). Treatment given: pre-vaccination baseline after standard-of-care therapy. Repertoires were generated with immunoSEQ multiplex PCR, while TCRdb's copy carries only in-frame clones and drops some. This table has 55,000 to 70,000 clones, 79% appearing once. This receptor was taken from a man in his forties or fifties with glioma. Sequenced material: PBMCs, taken from a glioma patient treated with radiotherapy, temozolomide or both. This chain connects TRBV10-3 to TRBJ1-5; 8 nucleotides match TRBD1. This CDR3 reads CAISPGTGEYSNQPQHF. The DNA of the CDR3 is TGTGCCATCAGTCCCGGGACAGGAGAATATAGCAATCAGCCCCAGCATTTT.